This TCR beta chain was retrieved from a study of shared clonotypes between healthy human individuals. Authors' methods: Filtering differed, since immunoSEQ gave only junction sequences and no quality scores. Sequenced by immunoSEQ multiplex PCR; TCRdb stores in-frame clones only, minus some. The DNA was the basis for D and trimming; V, J and clone size are from that table. The table lists approximately 740,000 clones, 74% of them singletons. V was pared by 4 bases and J by 5 bases, with 14 bases between. The CDR3 totals 14 residues. Germline CDR1 is SGHAT and CDR2 is FQNNGV. J is TRBJ2-5 and V is TRBV11-2; D not certain. The sequenced material came from memory CD4+ T cells sorted from blood. The subset denotes: CD45RA-negative fraction. The sequence was obtained from a woman in her 30s in good health. CDR3 sequence reads: CASSSGLFMETQYF. Written as DNA, the CDR3 is TGTGCCAGCAGCTCCGGGCTTTTCATGGAGACCCAGTACTTC.